The 29 T cell receptor beta chains reported below all come from one sample, sequenced in a study of cytomegalovirus exposure and HLA in healthy donors (dated by TCRdb to between 2016 and 2019). Libraries were made using the immunoSEQ multiplex PCR assay. For the multiplex PCR, a mixture combining 60 forward primers for TCR Vbeta segments and 13 reverse primers for TCR Jbeta segments was used. The table was pulled from immuneACCESS by TCRdb, which kept in-frame rearrangements only. Such tables lose some clones; where checked, under half of the loss comes from unresolved V genes, and the rest has no known cause. Present in this sample are approximately 140,000 clones, 79% of which were seen just once. The top ten clones comprise about 4% of the sample. Material for sequencing was PBMCs. All receptors derive from a human donor in good health.

The rearrangement joins TRBV29-1 to TRBJ1-2; 8 bases are a match to TRBD1. The V gene end was trimmed by 5 bases and the J gene end by 6 bases; junction bases not matched to a gene: 11. Germline CDR1 is SQVTM and CDR2 is ANQGSEA. CDR3 length equals 14 residues. CDR3 coding DNA: TGCAGCGTTCAACCTTCAGGACAGGGTAATGGCTACACCTTC. Its translation: CSVQPSGQGNGYTF.

V and J are TRBV27 and TRBJ2-1; 15 nucleotides match TRBD2. Germline CDR1 and CDR2: MNHEY and SMNVEV (reference sequence). V shed 5 bases, J shed 1 base, and the junction held 12 bases outside the gene matches. The CDR3 sequence is 20 residues long. CDR3 residues: CASSPWRTSGRALSYNEQFF. CDR3 sequence (DNA): TGTGCCAGCAGTCCATGGAGGACTAGCGGGAGGGCCTTGTCCTACAATGAGCAGTTCTTC.

This chain uses TRBV27 with TRBJ2-7, with D possibly TRBD2 on 6 matching bases. This CDR3 has 16 residues. V gave up 5 bases and J gave up 1 base, with 18 bases separating them. The germline V gene encodes CDR1 MNHEY and CDR2 SMNVEV (reference sequence). The CDR3 spells CASSLYPGTRSYEQYF. In DNA, the CDR3 is TGTGCCAGCAGTCTATACCCCGGGACTCGTTCCTACGAGCAGTACTTC.

V is TRBV29-1 and J is TRBJ2-2; 9 bases align to TRBD1. The CDR3 spans 18 residues. Unmatched junction bases numbered 17, after V lost 6 bases and J lost 3 bases. CDR1 is SQVTM and CDR2 is ANQGSEA in the germline V gene. Here the CDR3 reads CSVRGPGTGSVHTGELFF. The DNA for the CDR3 is TGCAGCGTCCGTGGCCCCGGGACAGGGAGTGTGCACACCGGGGAGCTGTTTTTT.

V is TRBV6-1 and J is TRBJ1-6; D is possibly TRBD1 (5 bases). V lost 4 bases, J lost 6 bases, and 10 bases lay in between. The CDR3 consists of 14 residues. Germline V CDR1 and CDR2: MNHNS, SASEGT. CDR3 region: CASSVRETNSPLHF. DNA of the CDR3: TGTGCCAGCAGTGTCAGGGAAACTAATTCACCCCTCCACTTT.

The chain is built from TRBV19 and TRBJ2-2; possible D gene TRBD1, 6 bases. Germline V lookup: CDR1 LNHDA, CDR2 SQIVND (reference sequence). V lost 9 bases, J lost 7 bases, and 15 bases lay in between. This CDR3 region has 13 residues. The CDR3 coding sequence is TGTGCCAGCGATATAGGGGGTGGCGGGGAGCTGTTTTTT. It yields the protein CASDIGGGGELFF.

In this sample, this clone turned up a few times. The chain links TRBV7-2 to TRBJ1-2; 8 bases match TRBD1. This CDR3 is 15 amino acids long. J lost 6 bases, V lost 5 bases, and 11 bases had no gene match. Germline lookup yields CDR1 SGHTA and CDR2 FQGNSA. The CDR3 region is CASSDRTGTGHGYTF. The CDR3 region has the DNA TGTGCCAGCAGCGACAGGACAGGGACGGGGCATGGCTACACCTTC.

This clone was detected only a few times. This chain joins TRBV21-1 and TRBJ1-4; the table assigns TRBD1, which was not confirmed against the DNA. TRBV21-1 is a pseudogene locus. This CDR3 region has 16 residues. This CDR3 is CASRTQGGATNEKLFF. The CDR3 nucleotides read TGTGCCAGCAGAACCCAGGGTGGGGCAACTAATGAAAAACTGTTTTTT.

Comment on this clone: At one of its ends the junction is not consistent with the germline gene, which may arise from a read error. The rearrangement joins TRBV27 to TRBJ1-6; no clear D. Germline V gene lookup returns CDR1 MNHEY and CDR2 SMNVEV (reference sequence). The CDR3 sequence is 14 residues long. The CDR3 reads CASSFEGGNSPPHF. CDR3 in DNA: TGTGCCAGCAGTTTCGAGGGAGGGAATTCACCCCCCCACTTT.

The rearrangement joins TRBV11-1 to TRBJ1-5; D ambiguous. Germline V CDR1 and CDR2: SGHAT, FQDESV (reference sequence). Trimming shortened V by 2 bases and J by 2 bases, and 4 bases separated the two germline ends. CDR3 length: 13 residues. CDR3 bases: TGTGCCAGCAGCTTAAGAGGCAATCAGCCCCAGCATTTT. Translated, it gives CASSLRGNQPQHF.

The count of this clone is one. The chain couples TRBV5-6 to TRBJ1-5; D gene ambiguous. Trimming removed 4 bases at V and 1 base at J, with 15 bases between. Germline CDR1 and CDR2: SGHDT and YYEEEE. This CDR3 region has 16 residues. The CDR3 region is CASSLRGLVSNQPQHF. The CDR3 DNA follows: TGTGCCAGCAGCCTGAGAGGGTTGGTGAGCAATCAGCCCCAGCATTTT.

The chain recombines TRBV18 with TRBJ2-7, with TRBD2 matching over 10 bases. J gave up 4 bases and V 3 bases, and 6 bases lay outside the gene matches. CDR3 length: 15 amino acids. CDR1 KGHSH and CDR2 LQKENI come from the germline V gene. The DNA of the CDR3 is TGTGCCAGCTCACCTGGACTAGCGGCCATTTACGAGCAGTACTTC. Its protein product is CASSPGLAAIYEQYF.

As concerns this clone: At one boundary the junction diverges from the germline segment, which might be a read error. The chain has TRBV5-8 and TRBJ1-2; no clear D gene. Looked up from germline, CDR1 is SGHTS and CDR2 is YDEGEE. This CDR3 has 11 residues. In DNA form, the CDR3 reads TGTGCCAGCAGCCCGCCCTTCCTCTACCCCTTC. Amino acids: CASSPPFLYPF.

In its sample, this clone was seen a few times. The chain joins TRBV19 to TRBJ2-7, with D perhaps matching TRBD2 (6 bases). Germline V gene data show CDR1 as LNHDA and CDR2 as SQIVND (reference sequence). Trimming took off 6 bases at V and 0 bases at J, with 15 bases between the two ends. This CDR3 has 15 residues. The chain's CDR3 is CASREGSTSSYEQYF. The CDR3 DNA follows: TGTGCCAGTAGAGAGGGGTCGACTAGCTCCTACGAGCAGTACTTC.

The sample holds a few counts of this clone. This sequence joins TRBV5-6 and TRBJ2-7, with 7 bases aligning to TRBD1. Germline V lookup: CDR1 SGHDT, CDR2 YYEEEE. The CDR3 extends over 15 amino acids. V was pared by 2 bases and J by 2 bases, with 7 bases of the junction left unmatched. CDR3 loop: CASSLLQGRAYEQYF. The CDR3 coding sequence is TGTGCCAGCAGCTTATTACAGGGGAGAGCCTACGAGCAGTACTTC. The complete variable domain, with remaining parts taken from reference TRBV5-6 and TRBJ2-7, reads DAGVTQSPTHLIKTRGQQVTLRCSPKSGHDTVSWYQQALGQGPQFIFQYYEEEERQRGNFPDRFSGHQFPNYSSELNVNALLLGDSALYLCASSLLQGRAYEQYFGPGTRLTVT.

This chain links TRBV5-4 with TRBJ2-5, with D possibly TRBD2 on 6 matching bases. The V end lost 0 bases, the J end lost 5 bases, and 8 bases lay between the germline ends. This CDR3 contains 13 residues. From germline, CDR1 is SGHNT and CDR2 YYREEE (reference sequence). The CDR3 here is CASSLGGRETQYF. CDR3 DNA sequence: TGTGCCAGCAGCTTGGGGGGGAGGGAGACCCAGTACTTC. The full variable domain, in which reference TRBV5-4 and TRBJ2-5 provide the parts outside the CDR3, is ETGVTQSPTHLIKTRGQQVTLRCSSQSGHNTVSWYQQALGQGPQFIFQYYREEENGRGNFPPRFSGLQFPNYSSELNVNALELDDSALYLCASSLGGRETQYFGPGTRLLVL.

This clone was seen once. The V gene is TRBV18, the J gene TRBJ2-7, with no clear D. The CDR3 runs 12 residues. Deletions cut 6 bases from V and 2 bases from J, with 8 bases between. Germline lookup yields CDR1 KGHSH and CDR2 LQKENI. The DNA for the CDR3 is TGTGCCAGCTCCGACACCACCTACGAGCAGTACTTC. Its translation is CASSDTTYEQYF.

This chain connects TRBV30 to TRBJ1-2; 7 bases line up with TRBD1. V dropped 0 bases and J dropped 4; count of bases not matched to a gene: 11. This CDR3 contains 16 residues. Looked up from germline, CDR1 is GTSNPN and CDR2 is SVGIG (reference sequence). In DNA, the CDR3 is TGTGCCTGGAGTGTACGTCGGGCAGGGGGGACCTATGGCTACACCTTC. Protein product: CAWSVRRAGGTYGYTF.

The chain has TRBV7-2 and TRBJ1-4, with D perhaps matching TRBD1 (5 bases). CDR1 and CDR2 from the germline V gene are SGHTA and FQGNSA. With 1 base removed from V and 6 bases from J, the gap between germline ends came to 12 bases. The CDR3 is made up of 15 amino acids. The CDR3 DNA sequence: TGTGCCAGCAGCTTAGTGGCGGGGCTGGATGAAAAACTGTTTTTT. It specifies CASSLVAGLDEKLFF.

The chain recombines TRBV15 with TRBJ1-4; 9 positions agree with TRBD1. Germline V gene lookup returns CDR1 LNHNV and CDR2 YYDKDF (reference sequence). Trimming cost V 0 bases and J 6 bases; bases outside gene matches: 14. The CDR3 is 19 amino acids. CDR3 DNA sequence: TGTGCCACCAGCAGAGATCGCCGACCCCAGACAGGGGGAGATGAAAAACTGTTTTTT. Amino acids: CATSRDRRPQTGGDEKLFF.

The rearrangement joins TRBV6-1 to TRBJ1-1; D uncertain. From germline, CDR1 is MNHNS and CDR2 SASEGT. Between the trimmed V and J ends, which lost 4 bases and 0 bases, there was a span of 3 bases. The CDR3 covers 12 residues. For the CDR3, the DNA is TGTGCCAGCAGTGCCGTGAACACTGAAGCTTTCTTT. Translated, it gives CASSAVNTEAFF.

The chain couples TRBV19 to TRBJ1-1; TRBD1 aligns across 8 bases. Looked up from germline, CDR1 is LNHDA and CDR2 is SQIVND (reference sequence). This CDR3 has 13 residues. V shed 5 bases and J 1 base; nucleotides not matched to a gene: 0. CDR3 amino acids: CASSDRGNTEAFF. CDR3 in DNA: TGTGCCAGTAGTGACAGGGGGAACACTGAAGCTTTCTTT.

The chain joins TRBV5-6 to TRBJ2-5; the match to TRBD1 covers 9 bases. This CDR3 contains 13 residues. J gave up 5 bases and V 4 bases, and 3 bases lay outside the gene matches. Germline V lookup: CDR1 SGHDT, CDR2 YYEEEE. The CDR3 DNA reads TGTGCCAGCAGCAGGGGACAGGGTGAGACCCAGTACTTC. Translating it yields CASSRGQGETQYF.

This chain uses TRBV25-1 with TRBJ1-1; D perhaps matches TRBD1 (5 bases). Germline V gene lookup returns CDR1 MGHDK and CDR2 SYGVNS. The V end was cut by 3 bases, the J end by 3 bases, with 14 bases between. The CDR3 runs 15 residues. In DNA form, the CDR3 reads TGTGCCAGCAGTGACTTCCAGGGAGGGGACACTGAAGCTTTCTTT. Translated, it gives CASSDFQGGDTEAFF.

The rearrangement joins TRBV7-9 to TRBJ2-7, with a weak D call TRBD1 (7 bases). V was pared by 5 bases and J by 1 base, with 12 bases between. The CDR3 has 14 amino acids. The germline V gene has CDR1 SEHNR and CDR2 FQNEAQ (reference sequence). CDR3 DNA sequence: TGTGCCAGCAGCCCGGGGGACAGTTCCTACGAGCAGTACTTC. Encoded protein: CASSPGDSSYEQYF. The full variable domain, in which reference TRBV7-9 and TRBJ2-7 provide the parts outside the CDR3, is DTGVSQNPRHKITKRGQNVTFRCDPISEHNRLYWYRQTLGQGPEFLTYFQNEAQLEKSRLLSDRFSAERPKGSFSTLEIQRTEQGDSAMYLCASSPGDSSYEQYFGPGTRLTVT.

The V and J genes are TRBV9 and TRBJ2-7, with D tentatively TRBD1 (5 bases). The CDR3 is 16 amino acids. Trimming removed 0 bases at V and 0 bases at J, with 13 bases between. The germline CDR1 and CDR2 sequences are SGDLS and YYNGEE. This chain's CDR3 is CASSVDWGQSSYEQYF. CDR3 nucleotides: TGTGCCAGCAGCGTAGACTGGGGCCAGAGCTCCTACGAGCAGTACTTC. The variable domain in full, with the rest retrieved from reference TRBV9 and TRBJ2-7, is DSGVTQTPKHLITATGQRVTLRCSPRSGDLSVYWYQQSLDQGLQFLIQYYNGEERAKGNILERFSAQQFPDLHSELNLSSLELGDSALYFCASSVDWGQSSYEQYFGPGTRLTVT.

The J gene is TRBJ2-7, the V gene TRBV7-2; 8 bases align to TRBD2. Germline V lookup: CDR1 SGHTA, CDR2 FQGNSA. The length of the CDR3 is 18 residues. V lost 5 bases to trimming and J lost 3 bases; unmatched junction nucleotides: 18. CDR3 sequence reads: CASSLRSLTSGGHYEQYF. The DNA for the CDR3 is TGTGCCAGCAGCCTCCGCTCCCTAACGAGCGGGGGACACTACGAGCAGTACTTC.

V usage is TRBV25-1 and J usage is TRBJ2-7; 11 nucleotides line up with TRBD2. V lost 4 bases to trimming and J lost 5 bases; unmatched junction nucleotides: 7. CDR3 size: 15 residues. CDR1 and CDR2 (germline): MGHDK, SYGVNS. The CDR3 sequence is CASSGVAGGFHEQYF. The CDR3 DNA is TGTGCCAGCAGTGGAGTAGCGGGGGGGTTCCACGAGCAGTACTTC.

The rearrangement uses TRBV19 and TRBJ2-2; 7 nucleotides match TRBD2. Looked up from germline, CDR1 is LNHDA and CDR2 is SQIVND (reference sequence). The CDR3 covers 16 residues. V lost 4 bases and J lost 1; bases outside the gene matches: 6. The CDR3 DNA follows: TGTGCCAGTAGTAAGGGAGGGACTCAGAACACCGGGGAGCTGTTTTTT. The encoded protein is CASSKGGTQNTGELFF.